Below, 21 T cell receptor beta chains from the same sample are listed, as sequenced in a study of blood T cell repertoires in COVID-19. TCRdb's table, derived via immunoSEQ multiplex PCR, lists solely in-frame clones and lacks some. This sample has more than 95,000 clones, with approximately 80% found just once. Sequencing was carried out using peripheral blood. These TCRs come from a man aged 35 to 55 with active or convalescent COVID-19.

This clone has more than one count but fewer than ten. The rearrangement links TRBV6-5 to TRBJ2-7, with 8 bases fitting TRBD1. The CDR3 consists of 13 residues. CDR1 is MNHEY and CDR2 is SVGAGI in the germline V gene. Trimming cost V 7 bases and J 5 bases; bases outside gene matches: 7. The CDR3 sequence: CASIRTGRNEQYF. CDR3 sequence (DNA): TGTGCCAGCATCCGGACAGGGAGGAACGAGCAGTACTTC.

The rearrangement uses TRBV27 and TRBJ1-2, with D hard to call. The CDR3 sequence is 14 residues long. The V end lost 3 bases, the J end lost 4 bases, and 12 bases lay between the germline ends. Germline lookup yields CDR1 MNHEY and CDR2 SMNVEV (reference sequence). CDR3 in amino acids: CASSFDTRIYGYTF. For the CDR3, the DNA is TGTGCCAGCAGTTTCGACACAAGGATCTATGGCTACACCTTC.

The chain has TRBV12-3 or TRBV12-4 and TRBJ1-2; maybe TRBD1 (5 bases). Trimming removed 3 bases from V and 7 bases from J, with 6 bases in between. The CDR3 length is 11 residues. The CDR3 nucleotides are TGTGCCAGCAGTTTCCAGGGTGGCTACACCTTC. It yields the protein CASSFQGGYTF.

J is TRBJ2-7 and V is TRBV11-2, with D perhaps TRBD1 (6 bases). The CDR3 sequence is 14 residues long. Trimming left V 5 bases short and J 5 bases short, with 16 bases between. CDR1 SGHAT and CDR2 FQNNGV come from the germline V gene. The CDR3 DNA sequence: TGTGCCAGCAGCAGCCTAACAGGGTATGACGAGCAGTACTTC. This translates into CASSSLTGYDEQYF.

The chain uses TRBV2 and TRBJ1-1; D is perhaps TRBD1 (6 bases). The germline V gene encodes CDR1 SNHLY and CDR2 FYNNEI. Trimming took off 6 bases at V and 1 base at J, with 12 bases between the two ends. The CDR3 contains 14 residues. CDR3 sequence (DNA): TGTGCCAGCAGGTTCGGACAGAGGAACACTGAAGCTTTCTTT. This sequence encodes CASRFGQRNTEAFF.

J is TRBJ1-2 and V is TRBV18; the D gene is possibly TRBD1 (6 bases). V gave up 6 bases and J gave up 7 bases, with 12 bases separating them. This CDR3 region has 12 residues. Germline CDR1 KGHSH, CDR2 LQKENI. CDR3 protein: CASSATGGGYTF. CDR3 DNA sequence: TGTGCCAGCTCCGCGACAGGAGGTGGCTACACCTTC.

The CDR3 spells CASSLEGRRERPQHF. The CDR3 bases are TGTGCCAGCAGCTTGGAGGGAAGACGCGAGAGGCCCCAGCATTTT. V and J are TRBV7-2 and TRBJ1-5; D is unresolved. The length of the CDR3 is 15 residues. Germline assignment: CDR1 SGHTA and CDR2 FQGNSA. The ends were cut back, 3 bases at V and 9 bases at J, with 18 bases in the middle.

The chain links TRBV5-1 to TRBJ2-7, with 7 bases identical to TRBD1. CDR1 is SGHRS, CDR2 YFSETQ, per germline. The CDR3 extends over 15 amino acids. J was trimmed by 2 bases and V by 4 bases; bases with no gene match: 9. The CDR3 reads CASSRDSGAPYEQYF. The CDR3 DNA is TGCGCCAGCAGCCGGGACAGCGGAGCCCCCTACGAGCAGTACTTC.

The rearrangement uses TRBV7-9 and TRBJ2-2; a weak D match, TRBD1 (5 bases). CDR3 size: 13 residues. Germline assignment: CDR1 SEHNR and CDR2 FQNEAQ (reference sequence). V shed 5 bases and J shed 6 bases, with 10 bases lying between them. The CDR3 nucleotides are TGTGCCAGCAGCGACGCAGGGTCCGGGGAGCTGTTTTTT. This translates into CASSDAGSGELFF.

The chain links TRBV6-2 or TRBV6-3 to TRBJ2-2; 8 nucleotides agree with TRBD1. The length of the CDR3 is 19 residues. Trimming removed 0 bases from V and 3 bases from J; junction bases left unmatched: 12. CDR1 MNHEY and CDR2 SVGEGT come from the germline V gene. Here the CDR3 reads CASSYSTAGAGGHTGELFF. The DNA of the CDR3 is TGTGCCAGCAGTTACTCGACGGCTGGGGCAGGGGGCCACACCGGGGAGCTGTTTTTT.

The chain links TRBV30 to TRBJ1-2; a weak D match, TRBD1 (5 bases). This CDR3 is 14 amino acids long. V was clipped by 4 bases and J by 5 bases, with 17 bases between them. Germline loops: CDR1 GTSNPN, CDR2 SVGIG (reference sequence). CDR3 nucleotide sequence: TGTGCCTGGAAATTGGGGCCCCTTATGTATGGCTACACCTTC. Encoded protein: CAWKLGPLMYGYTF. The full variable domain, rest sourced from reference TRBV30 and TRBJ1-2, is SQTIHQWPATLVQPVGSPLSLECTVEGTSNPNLYWYRQAAGRGLQLLFYSVGIGQISSEVPQNLSASRPQDRQFILSSKKLLLSDSGFYLCAWKLGPLMYGYTFGSGTRLTVV.

CDR3 DNA: TGTGCCATCAGGGACTCCTTGGGCGATCAGCCCCAGCATTTT. Translating it yields CAIRDSLGDQPQHF. The J gene is TRBJ1-5, the V gene TRBV10-3; D unclear. Germline V gene sequence: CDR1 ENHRY, CDR2 SYGVKD. The germline V and J ends were trimmed by 6 bases and 5 bases, with 14 bases remaining between them. The CDR3 contains 14 residues.

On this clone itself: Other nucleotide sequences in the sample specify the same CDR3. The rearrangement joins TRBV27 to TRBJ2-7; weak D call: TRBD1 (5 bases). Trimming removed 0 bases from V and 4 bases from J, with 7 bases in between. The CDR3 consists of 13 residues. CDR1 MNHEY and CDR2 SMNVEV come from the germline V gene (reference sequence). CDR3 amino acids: CASSLSRQYEQYF. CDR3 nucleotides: TGTGCCAGCAGTTTATCCCGACAGTACGAGCAGTACTTC.

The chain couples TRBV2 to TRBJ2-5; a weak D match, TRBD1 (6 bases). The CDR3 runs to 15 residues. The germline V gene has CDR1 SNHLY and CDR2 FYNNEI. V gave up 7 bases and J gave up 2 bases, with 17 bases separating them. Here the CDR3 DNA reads TGTGCCAGCATTAATTTGCTCGGACAGCAAGAGACCCAGTACTTC. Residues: CASINLLGQQETQYF.

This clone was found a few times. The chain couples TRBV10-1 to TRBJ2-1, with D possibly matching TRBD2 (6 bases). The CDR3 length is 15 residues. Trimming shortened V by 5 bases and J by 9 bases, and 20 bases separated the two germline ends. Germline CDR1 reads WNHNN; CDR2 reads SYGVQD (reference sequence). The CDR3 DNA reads TGCGCCAGCAGTCCAAAGGACTACTCCCGGGGTGAGCAGTTCTTC. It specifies CASSPKDYSRGEQFF.

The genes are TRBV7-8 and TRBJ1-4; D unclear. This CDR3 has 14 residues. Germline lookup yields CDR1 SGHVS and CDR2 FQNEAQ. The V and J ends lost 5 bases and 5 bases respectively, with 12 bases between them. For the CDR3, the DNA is TGTGCCAGCAGCCGAGGAAGCGGGAATGAAAAACTGTTTTTT. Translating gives CASSRGSGNEKLFF.

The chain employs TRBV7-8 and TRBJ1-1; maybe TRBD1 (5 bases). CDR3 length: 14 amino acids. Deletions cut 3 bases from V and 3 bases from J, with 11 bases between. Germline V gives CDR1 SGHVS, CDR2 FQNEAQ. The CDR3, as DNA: TGTGCCAGCAGCTTTCGGGGGATGGACACTGAAGCTTTCTTT. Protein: CASSFRGMDTEAFF.

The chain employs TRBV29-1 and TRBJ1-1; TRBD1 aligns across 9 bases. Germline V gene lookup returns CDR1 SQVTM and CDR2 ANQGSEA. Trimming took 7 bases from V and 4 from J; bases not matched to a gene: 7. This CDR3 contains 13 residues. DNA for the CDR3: TGCAGCGCCGAACAGGGGGCAGGCACTGAAGCTTTCTTT. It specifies CSAEQGAGTEAFF.

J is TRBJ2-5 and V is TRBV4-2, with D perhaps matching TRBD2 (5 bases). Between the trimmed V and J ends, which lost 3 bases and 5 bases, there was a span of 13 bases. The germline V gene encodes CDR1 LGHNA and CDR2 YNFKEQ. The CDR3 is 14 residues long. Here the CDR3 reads CASSHSTRGETQYF. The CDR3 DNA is TGTGCCAGCAGCCATTCTACCCGCGGGGAGACCCAGTACTTC.

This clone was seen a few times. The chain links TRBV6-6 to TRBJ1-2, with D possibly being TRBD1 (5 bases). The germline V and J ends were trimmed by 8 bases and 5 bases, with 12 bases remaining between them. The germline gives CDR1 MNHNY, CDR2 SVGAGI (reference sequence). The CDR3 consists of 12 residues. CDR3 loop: CASWGKEYGYTF. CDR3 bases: TGTGCCAGCTGGGGCAAGGAGTATGGCTACACCTTC.

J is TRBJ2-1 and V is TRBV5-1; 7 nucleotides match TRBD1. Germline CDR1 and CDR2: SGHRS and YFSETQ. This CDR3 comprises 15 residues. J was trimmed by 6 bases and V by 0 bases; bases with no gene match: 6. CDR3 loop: CASSLEGGSANEQFF. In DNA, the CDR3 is TGCGCCAGCAGCTTGGAAGGGGGCTCTGCCAATGAGCAGTTCTTC.